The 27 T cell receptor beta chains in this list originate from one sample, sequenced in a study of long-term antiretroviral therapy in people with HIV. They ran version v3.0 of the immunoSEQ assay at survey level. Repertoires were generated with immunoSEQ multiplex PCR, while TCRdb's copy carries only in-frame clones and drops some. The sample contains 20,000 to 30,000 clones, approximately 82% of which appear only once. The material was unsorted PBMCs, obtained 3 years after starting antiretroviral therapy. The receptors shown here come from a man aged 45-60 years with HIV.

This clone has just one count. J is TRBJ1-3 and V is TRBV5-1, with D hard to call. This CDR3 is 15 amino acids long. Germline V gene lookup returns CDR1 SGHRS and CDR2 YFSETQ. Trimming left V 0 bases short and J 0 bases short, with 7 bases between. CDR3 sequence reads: CASSLGGISGNTIYF. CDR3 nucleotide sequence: TGCGCCAGCAGCTTGGGAGGCATCTCTGGAAACACCATATATTTT.

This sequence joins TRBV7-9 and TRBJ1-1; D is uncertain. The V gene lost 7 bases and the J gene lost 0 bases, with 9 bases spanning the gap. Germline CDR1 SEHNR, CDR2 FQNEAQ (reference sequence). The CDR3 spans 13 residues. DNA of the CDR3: TGTGCCAGCACCATTCGCATGAACACTGAAGCTTTCTTT. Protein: CASTIRMNTEAFF.

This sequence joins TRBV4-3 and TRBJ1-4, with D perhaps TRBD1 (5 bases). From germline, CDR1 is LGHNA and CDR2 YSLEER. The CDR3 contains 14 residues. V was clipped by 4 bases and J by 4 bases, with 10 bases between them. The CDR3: CASSRTSHNEKLFF. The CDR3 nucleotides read TGCGCCAGCAGCCGGACATCGCATAATGAAAAACTGTTTTTT.

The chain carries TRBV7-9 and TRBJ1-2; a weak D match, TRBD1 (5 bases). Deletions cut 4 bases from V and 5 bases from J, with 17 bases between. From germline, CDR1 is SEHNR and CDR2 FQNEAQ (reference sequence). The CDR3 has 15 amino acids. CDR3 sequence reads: CASSSGTAGGYGYTF. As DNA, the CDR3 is TGTGCCAGCAGCTCCGGGACGGCGGGGGGTTATGGCTACACCTTC.

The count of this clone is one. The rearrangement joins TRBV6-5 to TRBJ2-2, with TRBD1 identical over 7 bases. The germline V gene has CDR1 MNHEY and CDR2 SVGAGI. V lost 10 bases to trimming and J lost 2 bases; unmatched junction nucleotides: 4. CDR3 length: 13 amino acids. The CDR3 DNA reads TGTGCCATCGGGACAGCTAACACCGGGGAGCTGTTTTTT. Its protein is CAIGTANTGELFF.

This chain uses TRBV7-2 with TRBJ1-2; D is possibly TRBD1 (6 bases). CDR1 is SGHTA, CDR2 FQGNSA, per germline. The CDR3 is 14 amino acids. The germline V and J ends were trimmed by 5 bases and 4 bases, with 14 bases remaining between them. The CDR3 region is CASSGGGGSYGYTF. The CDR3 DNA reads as TGTGCCAGCAGCGGAGGGGGGGGCAGCTATGGCTACACCTTC. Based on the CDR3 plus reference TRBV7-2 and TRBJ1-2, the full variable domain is GAGVSQSPSNKVTEKGKDVELRCDPISGHTALYWYRQSLGQGLEFLIYFQGNSAPDKSGLPSDRFSAERTGGSVSTLTIQRTQQEDSAVYLCASSGGGGSYGYTFGSGTRLTVV.

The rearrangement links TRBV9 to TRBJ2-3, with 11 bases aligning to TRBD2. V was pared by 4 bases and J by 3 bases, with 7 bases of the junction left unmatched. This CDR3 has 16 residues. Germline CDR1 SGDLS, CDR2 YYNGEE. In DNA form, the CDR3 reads TGTGCCAGCAGCCCTATAGCGGGAGGGCCGACAGATACGCAGTATTTT. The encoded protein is CASSPIAGGPTDTQYF. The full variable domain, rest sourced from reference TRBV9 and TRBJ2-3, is DSGVTQTPKHLITATGQRVTLRCSPRSGDLSVYWYQQSLDQGLQFLIQYYNGEERAKGNILERFSAQQFPDLHSELNLSSLELGDSALYFCASSPIAGGPTDTQYFGPGTRLTVL.

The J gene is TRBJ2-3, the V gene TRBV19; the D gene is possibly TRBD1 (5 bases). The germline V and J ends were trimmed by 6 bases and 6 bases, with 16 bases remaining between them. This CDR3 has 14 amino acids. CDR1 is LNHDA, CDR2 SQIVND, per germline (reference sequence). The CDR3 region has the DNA TGTGCCAGTAGCTTATATCAGGGATTTGATACGCAGTATTTT. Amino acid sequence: CASSLYQGFDTQYF.

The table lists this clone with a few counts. CDR3 sequence (DNA): TGTGCCAGCAGCTCTCGGGGTTTCTCGGGAGGCTACACCTTC. Translation: CASSSRGFSGGYTF. This rearrangement joins TRBV5-6 to TRBJ1-2; the D is unclear. V shed 3 bases and J shed 8 bases, with 17 bases lying between them. The CDR3 is made up of 14 amino acids. Germline V gene sequence: CDR1 SGHDT, CDR2 YYEEEE.

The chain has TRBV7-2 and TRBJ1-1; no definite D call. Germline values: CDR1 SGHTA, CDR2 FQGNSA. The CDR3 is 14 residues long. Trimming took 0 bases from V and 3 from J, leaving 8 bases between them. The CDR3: CASSLALTYTEAFF. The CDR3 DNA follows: TGTGCCAGCAGCTTAGCCCTCACGTACACTGAAGCTTTCTTT.

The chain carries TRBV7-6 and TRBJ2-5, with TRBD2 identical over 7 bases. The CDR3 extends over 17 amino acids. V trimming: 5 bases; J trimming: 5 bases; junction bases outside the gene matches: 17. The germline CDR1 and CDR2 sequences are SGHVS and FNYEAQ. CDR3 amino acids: CASSPLGGGRFDETQYF. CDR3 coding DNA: TGTGCCAGCAGCCCCCTTGGGGGAGGGCGTTTTGACGAGACCCAGTACTTC.

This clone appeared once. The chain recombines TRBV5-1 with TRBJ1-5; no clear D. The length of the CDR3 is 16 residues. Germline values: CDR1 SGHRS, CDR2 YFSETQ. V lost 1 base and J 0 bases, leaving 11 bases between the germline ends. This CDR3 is CASSLSGIDSNQPQHF. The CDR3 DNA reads TGCGCCAGCAGCTTGAGCGGGATAGATAGCAATCAGCCCCAGCATTTT.

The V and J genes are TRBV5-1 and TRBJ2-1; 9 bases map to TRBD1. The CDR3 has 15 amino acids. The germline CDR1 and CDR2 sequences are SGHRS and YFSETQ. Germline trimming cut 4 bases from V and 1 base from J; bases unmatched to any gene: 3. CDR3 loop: CASSLGQGSYNEQFF. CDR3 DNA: TGCGCCAGCAGCCTAGGACAGGGGTCCTACAATGAGCAGTTCTTC.

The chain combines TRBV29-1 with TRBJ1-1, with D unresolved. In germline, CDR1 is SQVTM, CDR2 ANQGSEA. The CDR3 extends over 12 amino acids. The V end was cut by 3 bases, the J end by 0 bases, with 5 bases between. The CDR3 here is CSVDSVNTEAFF. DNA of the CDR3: TGCAGCGTTGATTCGGTGAACACTGAAGCTTTCTTT.

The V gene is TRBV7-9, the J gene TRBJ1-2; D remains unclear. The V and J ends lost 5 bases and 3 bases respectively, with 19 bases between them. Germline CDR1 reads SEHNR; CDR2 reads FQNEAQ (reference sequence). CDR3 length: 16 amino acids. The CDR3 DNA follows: TGTGCCAGCAGCCCTATAGTCCCGAGTTTTGACTATGGCTACACCTTC. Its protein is CASSPIVPSFDYGYTF.

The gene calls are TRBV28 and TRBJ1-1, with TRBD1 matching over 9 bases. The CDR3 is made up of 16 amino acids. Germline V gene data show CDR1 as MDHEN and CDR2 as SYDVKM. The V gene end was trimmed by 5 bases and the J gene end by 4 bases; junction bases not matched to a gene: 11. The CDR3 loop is CASSLTGGAPSTEAFF. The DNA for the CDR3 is TGTGCCAGCAGTCTAACAGGGGGCGCCCCAAGCACTGAAGCTTTCTTT.

In nucleotides, the CDR3 is TGTGCCACCAGCAGAGGGGACAGGGATCCAGAGACCCAGTACTTC. Protein product: CATSRGDRDPETQYF. The J gene is TRBJ2-5, the V gene TRBV15; 9 bases align to TRBD1. Unmatched junction bases numbered 4, after V lost 1 base and J lost 4 bases. The CDR3 runs 15 residues. Germline CDR1 is LNHNV and CDR2 is YYDKDF (reference sequence).

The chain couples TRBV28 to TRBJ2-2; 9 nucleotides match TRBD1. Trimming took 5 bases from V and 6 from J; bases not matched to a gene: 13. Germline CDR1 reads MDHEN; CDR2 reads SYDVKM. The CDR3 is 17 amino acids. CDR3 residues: CASSPPGQGPTAGELFF. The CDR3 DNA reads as TGTGCCAGCAGTCCTCCGGGACAGGGACCCACTGCCGGGGAGCTGTTTTTT.

Written as DNA, the CDR3 is TGTGCCAGCAGCTACGCGGATTGGTACGAGCAGTACTTC. It specifies CASSYADWYEQYF. This chain links TRBV27 with TRBJ2-7, with D unresolved. CDR1 MNHEY and CDR2 SMNVEV come from the germline V gene (reference sequence). V lost 6 bases and J 4 bases, leaving 13 bases between the germline ends. CDR3 length: 13 amino acids.

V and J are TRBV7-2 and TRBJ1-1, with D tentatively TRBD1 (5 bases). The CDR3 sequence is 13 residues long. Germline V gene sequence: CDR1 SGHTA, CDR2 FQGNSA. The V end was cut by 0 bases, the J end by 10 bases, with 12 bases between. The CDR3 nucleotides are TGTGCCAGCAGCTTAGCCGGGAGCGGGGGAGCTTTCTTT. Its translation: CASSLAGSGGAFF. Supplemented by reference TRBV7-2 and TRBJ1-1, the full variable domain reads GAGVSQSPSNKVTEKGKDVELRCDPISGHTALYWYRQSLGQGLEFLIYFQGNSAPDKSGLPSDRFSAERTGGSVSTLTIQRTQQEDSAVYLCASSLAGSGGAFFGQGTRLTVV.

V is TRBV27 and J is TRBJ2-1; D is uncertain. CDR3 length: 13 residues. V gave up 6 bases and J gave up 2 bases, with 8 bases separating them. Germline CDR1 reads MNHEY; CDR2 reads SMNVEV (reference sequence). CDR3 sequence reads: CASSYRPYNEQFF. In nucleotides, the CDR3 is TGTGCCAGCAGCTATCGACCCTACAATGAGCAGTTCTTC.

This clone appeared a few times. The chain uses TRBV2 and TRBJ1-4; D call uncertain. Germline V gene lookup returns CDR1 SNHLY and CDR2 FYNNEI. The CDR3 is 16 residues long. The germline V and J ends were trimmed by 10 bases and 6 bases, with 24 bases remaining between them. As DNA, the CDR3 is TGTGCCACCGCCTTCTCTTCGTCGGGGTCTTATGAAAAACTGTTTTTT. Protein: CATAFSSSGSYEKLFF. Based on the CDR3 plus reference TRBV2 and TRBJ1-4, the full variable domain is EPEVTQTPSHQVTQMGQEVILRCVPISNHLYFYWYRQILGQKVEFLVSFYNNEISEKSEIFDDQFSVERPDGSNFTLKIRSTKLEDSAMYFCATAFSSSGSYEKLFFGSGTQLSVL.

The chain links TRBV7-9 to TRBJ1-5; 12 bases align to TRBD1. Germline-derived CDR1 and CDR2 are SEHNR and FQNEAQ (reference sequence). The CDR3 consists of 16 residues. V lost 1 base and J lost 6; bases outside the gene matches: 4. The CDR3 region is CASSLVGQGATQPQHF. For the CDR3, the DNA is TGTGCCAGCAGCTTAGTGGGACAGGGGGCAACTCAGCCCCAGCATTTT.

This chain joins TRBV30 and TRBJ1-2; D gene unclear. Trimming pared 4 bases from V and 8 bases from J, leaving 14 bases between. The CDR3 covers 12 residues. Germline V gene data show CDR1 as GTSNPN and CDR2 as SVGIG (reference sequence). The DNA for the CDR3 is TGTGCCTGGACCCCGCAGACGGCGGGCTACACCTTC. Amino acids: CAWTPQTAGYTF.

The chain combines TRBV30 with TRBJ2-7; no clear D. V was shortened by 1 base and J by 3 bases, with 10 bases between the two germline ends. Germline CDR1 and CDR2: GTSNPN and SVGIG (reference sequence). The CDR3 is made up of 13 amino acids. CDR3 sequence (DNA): TGTGCCTGGAGTGAGGGATATGGCTACGAGCAGTACTTC. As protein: CAWSEGYGYEQYF.

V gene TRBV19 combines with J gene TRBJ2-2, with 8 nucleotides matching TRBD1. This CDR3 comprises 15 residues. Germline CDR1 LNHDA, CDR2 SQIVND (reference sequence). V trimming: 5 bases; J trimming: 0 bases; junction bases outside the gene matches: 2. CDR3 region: CASSLQGANTGELFF. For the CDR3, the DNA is TGTGCCAGTAGTCTACAGGGGGCGAACACCGGGGAGCTGTTTTTT.

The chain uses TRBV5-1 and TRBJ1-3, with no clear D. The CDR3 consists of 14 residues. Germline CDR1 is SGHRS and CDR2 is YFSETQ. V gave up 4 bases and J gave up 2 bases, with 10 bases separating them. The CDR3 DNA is TGCGCCAGCAGCCCCTCAAAACCTGGAAACACCATATATTTT. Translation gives CASSPSKPGNTIYF.